This is a list of T cell receptor beta chains from one sample in a study of blood T cell repertoires in COVID-19. Libraries were prepared by immunoSEQ multiplex PCR; TCRdb keeps only in-frame clonotypes and omits some of them. Of 150,000 or so clones listed, about 83% are singletons. The sequenced sample was PBMCs or T cells enriched from blood (not recorded which). Source of these receptors: a woman in her forties or fifties who had been exposed to COVID-19. Each CDR3 is given with its conserved first and last residue. Fields, in order: D gene, J gene, CDR3 length, clone size, V gene, CDR3 protein, CDR3 DNA. The D gene is left open where the match is weak. Not every row has a clone size; where given, it reads once, few, many or a size class.

D gene: TRBD2; J gene: TRBJ2-5; CDR3 length: 15; clone size: -; V gene: TRBV6-5; CDR3 protein: CASRTGGAFGETQYF; CDR3 DNA: TGTGCCAGCAGAACCGGGGGGGCTTTTGGCGAGACCCAGTACTTC
D gene: -; J gene: TRBJ2-3; CDR3 length: 13; clone size: -; V gene: TRBV2; CDR3 protein: CASSPGYTDTQYF; CDR3 DNA: TGTGCCAGCAGTCCGGGGTACACAGATACGCAGTATTTT
D gene: TRBD2; J gene: TRBJ2-7; CDR3 length: 13; clone size: few; V gene: TRBV4-2; CDR3 protein: CASSFGLAGEQYF; CDR3 DNA: TGTGCCAGCAGCTTCGGACTAGCCGGCGAGCAGTACTTC
D gene: -; J gene: TRBJ2-1; CDR3 length: 16; clone size: -; V gene: TRBV21-1; CDR3 protein: CASSKDLSPARQASFF; CDR3 DNA: TGTGCCAGCAGCAAAGACTTATCCCCGGCCCGACAAGCATCGTTCTTC
D gene: TRBD2; J gene: TRBJ2-1; CDR3 length: 14; clone size: -; V gene: TRBV7-9; CDR3 protein: CASSSNILAAEQFF; CDR3 DNA: TGTGCCAGCAGCTCGAACATCCTAGCGGCTGAGCAGTTCTTC
D gene: TRBD1; J gene: TRBJ2-5; CDR3 length: 16; clone size: -; V gene: TRBV6-5; CDR3 protein: CASSYWGQGSRETQYF; CDR3 DNA: TGTGCCAGCAGTTACTGGGGACAGGGGTCCCGGGAGACCCAGTACTTC
D gene: -; J gene: TRBJ2-3; CDR3 length: 14; clone size: -; V gene: TRBV29-1; CDR3 protein: CSVDYRGGGDTQYF; CDR3 DNA: TGCAGCGTTGATTACAGGGGGGGTGGAGATACGCAGTATTTT
D gene: -; J gene: TRBJ1-2; CDR3 length: 13; clone size: -; V gene: TRBV28; CDR3 protein: CASSSYRFNGYTF; CDR3 DNA: TGTGCCAGCAGTTCCTACAGGTTCAATGGCTACACCTTC
D gene: -; J gene: TRBJ1-2; CDR3 length: 14; clone size: -; V gene: TRBV19; CDR3 protein: CASSPRGRDIGYTF; CDR3 DNA: TGTGCCAGTAGTCCCCGGGGGAGGGACATTGGCTACACCTTC
D gene: TRBD2; J gene: TRBJ2-3; CDR3 length: 12; clone size: -; V gene: TRBV20-1; CDR3 protein: CSASRRGEGQYF; CDR3 DNA: TGCAGTGCTAGTAGGCGGGGGGAGGGGCAGTATTTT
D gene: TRBD1; J gene: TRBJ2-1; CDR3 length: 16; clone size: few; V gene: TRBV10-2; CDR3 protein: CASSESWTGGFNEQFF; CDR3 DNA: TGCGCCAGCAGTGAGTCCTGGACAGGGGGCTTCAATGAGCAGTTCTTC
D gene: -; J gene: TRBJ1-4; CDR3 length: 14; clone size: -; V gene: TRBV5-1; CDR3 protein: CASSLSVVNEKLFF; CDR3 DNA: TGCGCCAGCAGCTTGTCGGTGGTTAATGAAAAACTGTTTTTT
D gene: TRBD2; J gene: TRBJ2-2; CDR3 length: 15; clone size: -; V gene: TRBV9; CDR3 protein: CASSPGLAGTGELFF; CDR3 DNA: TGTGCCAGCAGCCCAGGACTAGCGGGAACCGGGGAGCTGTTTTTT
D gene: -; J gene: TRBJ2-1; CDR3 length: 15; clone size: -; V gene: TRBV19; CDR3 protein: CASKDRGETWNEQFF; CDR3 DNA: TGTGCCAGTAAGGATCGCGGAGAGACGTGGAATGAGCAGTTCTTC
D gene: -; J gene: TRBJ2-7; CDR3 length: 15; clone size: -; V gene: TRBV4-1; CDR3 protein: CASSPLQGTRGEQYF; CDR3 DNA: TGCGCCAGCAGCCCCTTACAGGGAACGAGAGGCGAGCAGTACTTC
D gene: -; J gene: TRBJ2-1; CDR3 length: 14; clone size: -; V gene: TRBV11-3; CDR3 protein: CASSLGGQHNEQFF; CDR3 DNA: TGTGCCAGCAGCTTAGGTGGCCAACACAATGAGCAGTTCTTC
D gene: TRBD1; J gene: TRBJ1-1; CDR3 length: 14; clone size: -; V gene: TRBV6-5; CDR3 protein: CASRISRGATEAFF; CDR3 DNA: TGTGCCAGCAGAATATCCAGGGGGGCCACTGAAGCTTTCTTT
D gene: TRBD1; J gene: TRBJ1-6; CDR3 length: 15; clone size: -; V gene: TRBV5-6; CDR3 protein: CASSQRTGRNSPLHF; CDR3 DNA: TGTGCCAGCAGCCAGAGGACAGGCAGAAATTCACCCCTCCACTTT
D gene: -; J gene: TRBJ2-7; CDR3 length: 15; clone size: few; V gene: TRBV7-8; CDR3 protein: CASSLGQASSYEQYF; CDR3 DNA: TGTGCCAGCAGCTTAGGACAGGCCAGCTCCTACGAGCAGTACTTC
D gene: -; J gene: TRBJ1-2; CDR3 length: 14; clone size: few; V gene: TRBV5-6; CDR3 protein: CASSSGSLIGGYTF; CDR3 DNA: TGTGCCAGCAGCTCGGGATCCCTTATAGGGGGCTACACCTTC
D gene: -; J gene: TRBJ1-3; CDR3 length: 16; clone size: -; V gene: TRBV19; CDR3 protein: CASSPGHIRGGNTIYF; CDR3 DNA: TGTGCCAGTTCTCCGGGACACATCAGAGGTGGGAACACCATATATTTT
D gene: -; J gene: TRBJ2-3; CDR3 length: 13; clone size: -; V gene: TRBV5-4; CDR3 protein: CASSLRGTDTQYF; CDR3 DNA: TGTGCCAGCAGCCTGCGGGGAACAGATACGCAGTATTTT
D gene: -; J gene: TRBJ1-2; CDR3 length: 14; clone size: -; V gene: TRBV19; CDR3 protein: CASSLRQVLSGYTF; CDR3 DNA: TGTGCCAGTAGTCTTCGACAGGTGCTCTCTGGCTACACCTTC
D gene: -; J gene: TRBJ1-2; CDR3 length: 15; clone size: -; V gene: TRBV7-9; CDR3 protein: CASSLSWGGNYGYTF; CDR3 DNA: TGTGCCAGCAGCTTAAGCTGGGGGGGAAACTATGGCTACACCTTC
D gene: TRBD2; J gene: TRBJ2-1; CDR3 length: 13; clone size: -; V gene: TRBV18; CDR3 protein: CAGSGGTYNEQFF; CDR3 DNA: TGTGCCGGGAGCGGGGGTACTTACAATGAGCAGTTCTTC
D gene: TRBD1; J gene: TRBJ1-5; CDR3 length: 15; clone size: -; V gene: TRBV2; CDR3 protein: CASSDGQGSNQPQHF; CDR3 DNA: TGTGCCAGCAGCGACGGACAGGGGAGCAATCAGCCCCAGCATTTT
D gene: TRBD2; J gene: TRBJ2-7; CDR3 length: 14; clone size: few; V gene: TRBV5-6; CDR3 protein: CASSQPGLGYEQYF; CDR3 DNA: TGTGCCAGCAGCCAACCGGGACTAGGCTACGAGCAGTACTTC
D gene: -; J gene: TRBJ1-3; CDR3 length: 16; clone size: few; V gene: TRBV6-5; CDR3 protein: CASSYGRVISGNTIYF; CDR3 DNA: TGTGCCAGCAGTTACGGGAGGGTGATCTCTGGAAACACCATATATTTT
D gene: -; J gene: TRBJ2-1; CDR3 length: 23; clone size: once; V gene: TRBV23-1; CDR3 protein: CASSQSCRGRGFRPRARKHEQFF; CDR3 DNA: TGCGCCAGCAGTCAATCATGTAGGGGCAGGGGATTTAGGCCTCGCGCAAGGAAGCATGAGCAGTTCTTC
D gene: -; J gene: TRBJ1-1; CDR3 length: 15; clone size: -; V gene: TRBV7-9; CDR3 protein: CASSLDGRVNTEAFF; CDR3 DNA: TGTGCCAGCAGCTTAGATGGCAGGGTGAACACTGAAGCTTTCTTT
D gene: TRBD2; J gene: TRBJ2-1; CDR3 length: 14; clone size: few; V gene: TRBV7-6; CDR3 protein: CASSPRTSGGEQFF; CDR3 DNA: TGTGCCAGCAGCCCCAGGACTAGCGGGGGAGAGCAGTTCTTC
D gene: -; J gene: TRBJ2-7; CDR3 length: 13; clone size: -; V gene: TRBV5-6; CDR3 protein: CASSLVRDTGQYF; CDR3 DNA: TGTGCCAGCAGCTTGGTGAGGGACACCGGCCAGTACTTC